The clone carrying this TCR beta chain was detected once. Its matching antigen is unknown. The sample belongs to a study of T cell responses to AZD1222 COVID-19 vaccine. This table comes from immunoSEQ multiplex PCR, and its TCRdb copy is limited to in-frame clones, with some not included. The table shows about 150,000 clones, with around 89% occurring only once. Study-level results: Donor demographics were predominantly white British with a female majority; clonal diversity may be underestimated. Vaccine-associated CD4 TCRs ranged over spike, dominating at 160-218 and 743-854. Spike-specific TCR depth and breadth grew after two AZD1222 doses. Of spike-specific TCRs, nearly half reportedly target regions left unmutated in variants.

This TCR was recovered from an adult in good health. The specimen was peripheral blood, collected on day 0 of AZD1222 vaccination.

The CDR3 bases are TGTGCCAGTAGTCCAGGACAGGGGGCGGATGGCTACACCTTC. Its translation: CASSPGQGADGYTF. V gene TRBV19 combines with J gene TRBJ1-2; 11 positions match TRBD1. CDR3 length: 14 amino acids. V was clipped by 5 bases and J by 6 bases; unmatched bases: 5. Germline loops: CDR1 LNHDA, CDR2 SQIVND (reference sequence).